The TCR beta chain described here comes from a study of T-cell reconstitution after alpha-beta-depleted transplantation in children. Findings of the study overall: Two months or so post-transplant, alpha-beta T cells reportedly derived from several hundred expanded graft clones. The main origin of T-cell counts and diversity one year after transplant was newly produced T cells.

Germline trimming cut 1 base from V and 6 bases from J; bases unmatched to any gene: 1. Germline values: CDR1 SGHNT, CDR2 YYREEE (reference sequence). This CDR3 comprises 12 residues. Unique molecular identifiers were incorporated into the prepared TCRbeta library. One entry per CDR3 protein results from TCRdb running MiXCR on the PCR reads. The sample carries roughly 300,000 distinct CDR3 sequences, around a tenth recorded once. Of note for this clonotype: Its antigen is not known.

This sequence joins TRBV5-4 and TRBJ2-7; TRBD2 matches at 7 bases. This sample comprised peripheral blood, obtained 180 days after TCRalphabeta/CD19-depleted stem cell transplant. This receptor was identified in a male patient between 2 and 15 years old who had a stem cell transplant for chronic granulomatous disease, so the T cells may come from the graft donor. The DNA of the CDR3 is TGTGCCAGCAGCTTGACTAGCGCCGAGCAGTACTTC. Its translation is CASSLTSAEQYF.